A single sample is the source of the 15 T cell receptor beta chains below, sequenced in a study of OX40 agonist ivuxolimab in advanced cancers. The method was immunoSEQ multiplex PCR; TCRdb's version includes in-frame clones alone and lacks a portion of them. Of roughly 79,000 clones listed, approximately 90% are singletons. The starting material was CD4+ or CD8+ T cells sorted from blood, obtained in a trial of the OX40 agonist ivuxolimab. These receptors all come from an adult with an advanced solid tumor such as melanoma, head and neck, liver or kidney cancer.

This rearrangement joins TRBV5-1 to TRBJ2-3, with D perhaps matching TRBD1 (5 bases). The CDR3 sequence is 12 residues long. Germline CDR1 reads SGHRS; CDR2 reads YFSETQ. V dropped 7 bases and J dropped 5 bases, with 11 bases sitting between them. This CDR3 reads CASRQGLDTQYF. CDR3 coding DNA: TGCGCCAGCCGCCAGGGATTAGATACGCAGTATTTT.

This chain connects TRBV7-9 to TRBJ2-1; 8 bases fit TRBD1. Germline V lookup: CDR1 SEHNR, CDR2 FQNEAQ (reference sequence). Losses at the gene ends were 5 bases for V and 5 bases for J; bases not matched to a gene: 8. This CDR3 has 15 amino acids. In nucleotides, the CDR3 is TGTGCCAGCAGCCCGAGGACAGGGCCGGACAATGAGCAGTTCTTC. It codes for CASSPRTGPDNEQFF.

This sequence joins TRBV27 and TRBJ1-1; D possibly corresponds to TRBD1 (6 bases). V dropped 4 bases and J dropped 0 bases, with 9 bases sitting between them. This CDR3 is 14 amino acids long. Germline CDR1 is MNHEY and CDR2 is SMNVEV (reference sequence). The CDR3 here is CASSWGAMNTEAFF. CDR3 sequence (DNA): TGTGCCAGCAGTTGGGGGGCCATGAACACTGAAGCTTTCTTT.

The chain has TRBV11-2 and TRBJ1-5; the D gene is possibly TRBD1 (5 bases). Trimming shortened V by 1 base and J by 6 bases, and 10 bases separated the two germline ends. Germline-derived CDR1 and CDR2 are SGHAT and FQNNGV. The CDR3 sequence is 14 residues long. CDR3 region: CASSLAGGGQPQHF. The CDR3 nucleotides read TGTGCCAGCAGCTTAGCGGGGGGAGGTCAGCCCCAGCATTTT. Filled out from reference TRBV11-2 and TRBJ1-5, the complete variable domain reads EAGVAQSPRYKIIEKRQSVAFWCNPISGHATLYWYQQILGQGPKLLIQFQNNGVVDDSQLPKDRFSAERLKGVDSTLKIQPAKLEDSAVYLCASSLAGGGQPQHFGDGTRLSIL.

CDR3 bases: TGTGCCAGCAGCCCGCCGGGCACTGAAGCTTTCTTT. Translating it yields CASSPPGTEAFF. This rearrangement joins TRBV7-9 to TRBJ1-1; no definite D call. This CDR3 region has 12 residues. The V and J ends lost 5 bases and 4 bases respectively, with 8 bases between them. Germline V CDR1 and CDR2: SEHNR, FQNEAQ (reference sequence).

The chain employs TRBV7-6 and TRBJ2-7, with unresolved D. This CDR3 is built from 14 residues. V was trimmed by 1 base and J by 3 bases, leaving 10 bases between them. In germline, CDR1 is SGHVS, CDR2 FNYEAQ. CDR3 sequence: CASSLEQAYYEQYF. Here the CDR3 DNA reads TGTGCCAGCAGCTTAGAGCAGGCCTACTACGAGCAGTACTTC.

The chain carries TRBV4-3 and TRBJ1-1, with 7 positions matching TRBD1. CDR1 and CDR2 from the germline V gene are LGHNA and YSLEER. Trimming took 2 bases from V and 7 from J; bases not matched to a gene: 10. There are 15 residues in the CDR3. CDR3 sequence: CASSQSLDRTFEAFF. CDR3 in DNA: TGCGCCAGCAGCCAATCCCTGGACAGGACCTTTGAAGCTTTCTTT.

The V and J genes are TRBV6-5 and TRBJ2-7; 9 nucleotides match TRBD1. This CDR3 has 15 amino acids. V gave up 6 bases and J gave up 0 bases; unmatched junction bases: 6. CDR1 is MNHEY, CDR2 SVGAGI, per germline. The CDR3 sequence: CASRPRDRVSYEQYF. The DNA of the CDR3 is TGTGCCAGCAGGCCAAGGGACAGGGTCTCCTACGAGCAGTACTTC.

This chain joins TRBV7-6 and TRBJ1-2, with TRBD1 as a possible D gene (5 bases). Germline lookup yields CDR1 SGHVS and CDR2 FNYEAQ. The V end lost 5 bases, the J end lost 6 bases, and 22 bases lay between the germline ends. The CDR3 has 16 amino acids. This CDR3 is CASSAQESGSLDGYTF. The CDR3 DNA sequence: TGTGCCAGCAGCGCCCAGGAATCAGGGTCCCTAGATGGCTACACCTTC.

The chain combines TRBV11-3 with TRBJ2-2; TRBD2 matches at 10 bases. From germline, CDR1 is SGHNT and CDR2 YENEEA. V lost 4 bases, J lost 2 bases, and 10 bases stayed unmatched. The CDR3 totals 18 residues. The CDR3 DNA sequence: TGTGCCAGCAGCTCATCTTGGGCTAGCGGGGGTAACACCGGGGAGCTGTTTTTT. Its protein is CASSSSWASGGNTGELFF.

V and J are TRBV27 and TRBJ2-6; no firm D call. The germline CDR1 and CDR2 sequences are MNHEY and SMNVEV (reference sequence). The CDR3 has 15 residues. V was cut by 0 bases and J by 4 bases, with 7 bases left in between. The DNA for the CDR3 is TGTGCCAGCAGTTTATCCGCCGAGGGGGCCAACGTCCTGACTTTC. Its protein product is CASSLSAEGANVLTF.

The chain is built from TRBV19 and TRBJ2-7, with 11 nucleotides matching TRBD2. Looked up from germline, CDR1 is LNHDA and CDR2 is SQIVND (reference sequence). The CDR3 length is 15 residues. J gave up 2 bases and V 6 bases, and 6 bases lay outside the gene matches. CDR3 in DNA: TGTGCCAGTAGCCAACCGGGACTAGCGGCCTACGAGCAGTACTTC. Protein sequence: CASSQPGLAAYEQYF.

The chain has TRBV7-9 and TRBJ1-3; tentative D call: TRBD1 (6 bases). The V gene lost 5 bases and the J gene lost 2 bases, with 22 bases spanning the gap. The CDR3 length is 18 residues. Germline CDR1 SEHNR, CDR2 FQNEAQ (reference sequence). The CDR3 DNA follows: TGTGCCAGCAGCAAACAGAACTGGGACAACAGTCCTGGAAACACCATATATTTT. Its translation: CASSKQNWDNSPGNTIYF.

The chain uses TRBV5-5 and TRBJ1-5; D gene ambiguous. Germline assignment: CDR1 SGHKS and CDR2 YYEKEE (reference sequence). Between the trimmed V and J ends, which lost 0 bases and 2 bases, there was a span of 9 bases. The CDR3 has 15 amino acids. The CDR3 loop reads CASSLAGNGNQPQHF. CDR3 DNA sequence: TGTGCCAGCAGCTTGGCCGGGAACGGCAATCAGCCCCAGCATTTT. Full variable domain (missing parts from reference TRBV5-5 and TRBJ1-5): DAGVTQSPTHLIKTRGQQVTLRCSPISGHKSVSWYQQVLGQGPQFIFQYYEKEERGRGNFPDRFSARQFPNYSSELNVNALLLGDSALYLCASSLAGNGNQPQHFGDGTRLSIL.

This chain links TRBV2 with TRBJ2-3; 14 bases fit TRBD2. The CDR3 contains 20 residues. Losses at the gene ends were 4 bases for V and 3 bases for J; bases not matched to a gene: 15. Germline CDR1 SNHLY, CDR2 FYNNEI. The CDR3 coding sequence is TGTGCCAGCAGTGGGCCCCACACCGGGACTAGCGGGGGAGGGACAGATACGCAGTATTTT. Protein sequence: CASSGPHTGTSGGGTDTQYF.